The 9 T cell receptor beta chains below all came from one sample that was sequenced in a study of Graves' ophthalmopathy and Graves' hyperthyroidism. RNA transcripts served as template for amplifying TCR beta CDR3 sequences. In the first round, RT-PCR was carried out with HTBI primers, and a multiplex PCR formed the second round. Each CDR3 protein gets one entry after TCRdb re-called the multiplex PCR reads with MiXCR. The sample contains over a million distinct CDR3 sequences, 36% of which appear only once. Sequenced: peripheral blood or thyroid tissue (not recorded which). The source is an adult man with Graves' hyperthyroidism.

The chain has TRBV20-1 and TRBJ2-5; tentatively, D is TRBD1 or TRBD2 (6 bases each). Trimming took off 6 bases at V and 4 bases at J, with 15 bases between the two ends. Germline V gene sequence: CDR1 DFQATT, CDR2 SNEGSKA (reference sequence). CDR3 size: 13 residues. The CDR3 coding sequence is TGCAGTGCACGTGCGGGGACAACAGAGACCCAGTACTTC. The encoded protein is CSARAGTTETQYF.

As regards this clonotype: A read error may explain this, as a much larger clone is one base away. V gene TRBV29-1 combines with J gene TRBJ1-1; D is perhaps TRBD1 (6 bases). Germline CDR1 and CDR2: SQVTM and ANQGSEA. The CDR3 has 14 amino acids. The DNA for the CDR3 is TGCAGCTGGAAAGCACAGGGACAAGGAAATGAAGCTTCCTTT. It is translated as CSWKAQGQGNEASF. The full variable domain, its missing parts supplied by reference TRBV29-1 and TRBJ1-1, is SAVISQKPSRDICQRGTSLTIQCQVDSQVTMMFWYRQQPGQSLTLIATANQGSEATYESGFVIDKFPISRPNLTFSTLTVSNMSPEDSSIYLCSWKAQGQGNEASFGQGTRLTVV.

This chain links TRBV10-3 with TRBJ1-3, with 8 bases identical to TRBD1. With V trimmed by 6 bases and J by 9 bases, 13 bases remained unmatched. CDR3 length equals 15 residues. In germline, CDR1 is ENHRY, CDR2 SYGVKD. CDR3 loop: CAISYFGQGKGTIYF. As DNA, the CDR3 is TGTGCCATCAGCTACTTCGGACAGGGAAAAGGCACCATATATTTT.

This chain links TRBV19 with TRBJ2-3; D not certain. From germline, CDR1 is LNHDA and CDR2 SQIVND (reference sequence). The V end lost 4 bases, the J end lost 3 bases, and 8 bases lay between the germline ends. The CDR3 runs to 13 residues. This chain's CDR3 is CASSNPPTDTQYF. The CDR3 coding sequence is TGTGCCAGTAGTAACCCTCCAACAGATACGCAGTATTTT.

This rearrangement joins TRBV19 to TRBJ2-2, with D maybe TRBD1 (5 bases). Trimming took off 7 bases at V and 1 base at J, with 10 bases between the two ends. This CDR3 has 14 amino acids. Germline CDR1 LNHDA, CDR2 SQIVND (reference sequence). CDR3 sequence: CASNSRENTGELFF. The CDR3, as DNA: TGTGCCAGTAATTCCAGGGAGAACACCGGGGAGCTGTTTTTT. Supplemented by reference TRBV19 and TRBJ2-2, the full variable domain reads DGGITQSPKYLFRKEGQNVTLSCEQNLNHDAMYWYRQDPGQGLRLIYYSQIVNDFQKGDIAEGYSVSREKKESFPLTVTSAQKNPTAFYLCASNSRENTGELFFGEGSRLTVL.

This chain links TRBV14 with TRBJ1-2; TRBD1 aligns across 7 bases. The CDR3 totals 14 residues. The ends lost 1 base at V and 7 bases at J; junction bases unmatched: 6. CDR1 SGHDN and CDR2 FVKESK come from the germline V gene. This CDR3 is CASSQVKGAVGYTF. CDR3 sequence (DNA): TGTGCCAGCAGCCAAGTTAAGGGGGCGGTTGGCTACACCTTC.

This clonotype has at least ten counts. The chain is built from TRBV29-1 and TRBJ2-7; D is unresolved. The V and J ends lost 1 base and 2 bases respectively, with 9 bases between them. The germline CDR1 and CDR2 sequences are SQVTM and ANQGSEA. The CDR3 spans 13 residues. Here the CDR3 reads CSVEGDNAYEQYF. The CDR3 DNA reads as TGCAGCGTTGAAGGTGACAATGCCTACGAGCAGTACTTC.

This clonotype was recorded at least ten times. The chain recombines TRBV25-1 with TRBJ2-2, with TRBD2 identical over 11 bases. This CDR3 is built from 17 residues. Germline CDR1 reads MGHDK; CDR2 reads SYGVNS. The J segment lost 3 bases and the V segment lost 4 bases, leaving 7 bases of the junction unmatched. The chain's CDR3 is CASSGTSGSSHTGELFF. For the CDR3, the DNA is TGTGCCAGCAGTGGTACTAGCGGGAGTTCGCACACCGGGGAGCTGTTTTTT. Full variable domain (rest looked up from reference TRBV25-1 and TRBJ2-2): EADIYQTPRYLVIGTGKKITLECSQTMGHDKMYWYQQDPGMELHLIHYSYGVNSTEKGDLSSESTVSRIRTEHFPLTLESARPSHTSQYLCASSGTSGSSHTGELFFGEGSRLTVL.

This rearrangement joins TRBV20-1 to TRBJ1-5, with TRBD1 matching over 9 bases. Unmatched junction bases numbered 17, after V lost 6 bases and J lost 5 bases. Germline loops: CDR1 DFQATT, CDR2 SNEGSKA (reference sequence). The CDR3 extends over 17 amino acids. CDR3 sequence reads: CSASSPTPGTGYQPQHF. The CDR3 DNA sequence: TGCAGTGCCAGTAGTCCCACCCCCGGGACAGGGTATCAGCCCCAGCATTTT.